A single sample gave rise to the 16 T cell receptor beta chains below, sequenced in a study of T-cell memory formation after mild COVID-19 (dated by TCRdb to the early 2020s). The library was generated by 5' RACE. Sequencer: Illumina NovaSeq 6000. The public reads were reprocessed in TCRdb via fastp at Q25 and MiXCR, keeping in-frame beta chains. Rows are unified per CDR3 protein, each entry keeping the most common DNA and genes. This sample lists roughly 130,000 distinct CDR3 sequences; 16% were detected once. The biggest ten clones account for 14% of the sample. Sequencing used PBMCs or a T cell subset sorted from them (not recorded which). These receptors were obtained from an adult woman who had mild COVID-19 (a few samples of this study predate the infection). The sample titles of this study are shuffled in the database, so cell type and time point are left out; the donor was told from shared clones.

This clonotype was seen more than once but under ten times. The chain links TRBV12-3 or TRBV12-4 to TRBJ2-1; no definite D call. The V gene lost 6 bases and the J gene lost 4 bases, with 13 bases spanning the gap. The CDR3 sequence is 14 residues long. CDR3 protein: CASSSDRRYNEQFF. The CDR3 region has the DNA TGTGCCAGCAGCTCCGATCGGCGGTACAATGAGCAGTTCTTC.

This clonotype has only a few counts. This chain connects TRBV11-2 to TRBJ2-7; 10 nucleotides line up with TRBD2. CDR3 length: 15 residues. V was clipped by 0 bases and J by 4 bases; unmatched bases: 3. Germline CDR1 and CDR2: SGHAT and FQNNGV. Written as DNA, the CDR3 is TGTGCCAGCAGCTTAGATCTAGCGGGAGAATACGAGCAGTACTTC. The encoded protein is CASSLDLAGEYEQYF.

The chain couples TRBV12-3 or TRBV12-4 to TRBJ2-5, with a tentative D call TRBD2 (5 bases). There are 15 residues in the CDR3. The V end lost 1 base, the J end lost 4 bases, and 13 bases lay between the germline ends. The CDR3, as DNA: TGTGCCAGCAGTTTAGGGGGAGCCCTGGGAGAGACCCAGTACTTC. Its protein product is CASSLGGALGETQYF.

This clonotype was detected only a few times. The gene calls are TRBV9 and TRBJ2-1; no reliable D call. V lost 4 bases and J 0 bases, leaving 11 bases between the germline ends. Germline lookup yields CDR1 SGDLS and CDR2 YYNGEE. The CDR3 is made up of 15 amino acids. Here the CDR3 reads CASSNGHSSYNEQFF. The DNA of the CDR3 is TGTGCCAGCAGCAACGGTCATAGCTCCTACAATGAGCAGTTCTTC. The full variable domain, its missing parts supplied by reference TRBV9 and TRBJ2-1, is DSGVTQTPKHLITATGQRVTLRCSPRSGDLSVYWYQQSLDQGLQFLIQYYNGEERAKGNILERFSAQQFPDLHSELNLSSLELGDSALYFCASSNGHSSYNEQFFGPGTRLTVL.

This clonotype was seen a few times. This chain's CDR3 is CASSVGVTEGPTDTQYF. The CDR3 nucleotides are TGTGCCAGCAGCGTAGGAGTGACCGAGGGTCCCACAGATACGCAGTATTTT. This chain uses TRBV9 with TRBJ2-3; D perhaps matches TRBD2 (5 bases). The CDR3 has 17 amino acids. Trimming stripped 0 bases from V and 2 bases from J, with 16 bases between. The germline CDR1 and CDR2 sequences are SGDLS and YYNGEE. Full variable domain (missing parts from reference TRBV9 and TRBJ2-3): DSGVTQTPKHLITATGQRVTLRCSPRSGDLSVYWYQQSLDQGLQFLIQYYNGEERAKGNILERFSAQQFPDLHSELNLSSLELGDSALYFCASSVGVTEGPTDTQYFGPGTRLTVL.

This clonotype was counted many times. The rearrangement joins TRBV5-4 to TRBJ2-7; D possibly matches TRBD1 or TRBD2 (5 bases each). The V and J ends lost 2 bases and 4 bases respectively, with 7 bases between them. Germline V gene sequence: CDR1 SGHNT, CDR2 YYREEE (reference sequence). The CDR3 contains 12 residues. The CDR3 sequence: CASSFGGYEQYF. CDR3 DNA sequence: TGTGCCAGCAGCTTTGGGGGATACGAGCAGTACTTC.

This clonotype occurred a few times. V usage is TRBV5-1 and J usage is TRBJ1-1; D uncertain. CDR1 and CDR2 (germline): SGHRS, YFSETQ. CDR3 length equals 15 residues. Trimming pared 4 bases from V and 2 bases from J, leaving 15 bases between. The CDR3 reads CASSKQWSENTEAFF. The CDR3 bases are TGCGCCAGCAGCAAACAGTGGTCGGAAAACACTGAAGCTTTCTTT.

The rearrangement uses TRBV12-3 or TRBV12-4 and TRBJ2-2, with 11 bases that match TRBD2. The CDR3 spans 16 residues. J lost 4 bases, V lost 5 bases, and 6 bases had no gene match. CDR3 DNA: TGTGCCAGCAGTGAGACTAGCGGGGAGGTCACCGGGGAGCTGTTTTTT. It specifies CASSETSGEVTGELFF.

This clonotype has just a few counts. This chain connects TRBV6-6 to TRBJ2-5, with 8 positions matching TRBD1. Germline CDR1 is MNHNY and CDR2 is SVGAGI (reference sequence). The CDR3 sequence is 14 residues long. Trimming removed 2 bases from V and 2 bases from J; junction bases left unmatched: 1. The CDR3 nucleotides read TGTGCCAGCAGTTACGGACAGGGACAAGAGACCCAGTACTTC. It yields the protein CASSYGQGQETQYF.

This clonotype showed up just a few times. J is TRBJ1-2 and V is TRBV19; TRBD1 matches 10 bases. The CDR3 is 14 amino acids. V was pared by 6 bases and J by 7 bases, with 8 bases of the junction left unmatched. Germline values: CDR1 LNHDA, CDR2 SQIVND (reference sequence). Here the CDR3 reads CASSPGQGLGGYTF. CDR3 coding DNA: TGTGCCAGTAGCCCGGGACAGGGGTTAGGTGGCTACACCTTC. The full variable domain, with the rest looked up from reference TRBV19 and TRBJ1-2, is DGGITQSPKYLFRKEGQNVTLSCEQNLNHDAMYWYRQDPGQGLRLIYYSQIVNDFQKGDIAEGYSVSREKKESFPLTVTSAQKNPTAFYLCASSPGQGLGGYTFGSGTRLTVV.

The rearrangement uses TRBV27 and TRBJ2-3; TRBD1 is a possible D gene (6 bases). V lost 10 bases to trimming and J lost 4 bases, with 15 bases between them. The CDR3 consists of 13 residues. The germline gives CDR1 MNHEY, CDR2 SMNVEV (reference sequence). CDR3 bases: TGTGCCACTACCAACAGGGTTTCAGATACGCAGTATTTT. Translating gives CATTNRVSDTQYF.

This clonotype was observed a handful of times. V is TRBV5-1 and J is TRBJ2-7; possibly TRBD2 for D (7 bases). CDR3 length equals 15 residues. CDR1 and CDR2 from the germline V gene are SGHRS and YFSETQ. V gave up 4 bases and J gave up 2 bases, with 16 bases separating them. As DNA, the CDR3 is TGCGCCAGCAGCCCCGCGGACGGGGGGCCCTACGAGCAGTACTTC. This encodes CASSPADGGPYEQYF. Based on the CDR3 plus reference TRBV5-1 and TRBJ2-7, the full variable domain is KAGVTQTPRYLIKTRGQQVTLSCSPISGHRSVSWYQQTPGQGLQFLFEYFSETQRNKGNFPGRFSGRQFSNSRSEMNVSTLELGDSALYLCASSPADGGPYEQYFGPGTRLTVT.

J is TRBJ2-3 and V is TRBV6-2 or TRBV6-3; D possibly corresponds to TRBD2 (5 bases). The germline V gene encodes CDR1 MNHEY and CDR2 SVGEGT. The germline V and J ends were trimmed by 6 bases and 2 bases, with 9 bases remaining between them. The CDR3 is 13 amino acids. CDR3 sequence reads: CASSPDYTDTQYF. Here the CDR3 DNA reads TGTGCCAGCAGCCCAGACTACACAGATACGCAGTATTTT.

The chain recombines TRBV21-1 with TRBJ1-5; the D call of TRBD1 is as the table states it, not checked on the DNA. TRBV21-1 is a known pseudogene. The CDR3 covers 14 residues. CDR3 region: CASTNGQTHQPQHF. CDR3 bases: TGTGCCAGCACCAATGGACAGACCCATCAGCCCCAGCATTTT.

This clonotype was detected many times. The chain joins TRBV7-6 to TRBJ2-5; 7 bases align to TRBD2. V was clipped by 1 base and J by 1 base; unmatched bases: 0. The CDR3 extends over 14 amino acids. Per the germline V gene, CDR1 is SGHVS and CDR2 is FNYEAQ. The CDR3 region is CASSLGGGQETQYF. The CDR3 bases are TGTGCCAGCAGCTTAGGGGGGGGCCAAGAGACCCAGTACTTC. Supplemented by reference TRBV7-6 and TRBJ2-5, the full variable domain reads GAGVSQSPRYKVTKRGQDVALRCDPISGHVSLYWYRQALGQGPEFLTYFNYEAQQDKSGLPNDRFSAERPEGSISTLTIQRTEQRDSAMYRCASSLGGGQETQYFGPGTRLLVL.

This clonotype was observed a handful of times. V and J are TRBV2 and TRBJ2-1; the D is unclear. Trimming pared 7 bases from V and 16 bases from J, leaving 20 bases between. CDR1 SNHLY and CDR2 FYNNEI come from the germline V gene. This CDR3 spans 12 amino acids. CDR3 amino acids: CASTTTFGVGFF. The CDR3 nucleotides read TGTGCCAGCACCACGACGTTTGGGGTGGGATTCTTC.